The entry below describes one T cell receptor beta chain. Its antigen is as yet unknown. The data were taken from a study of shared clonotypes between healthy human individuals. Study-wide background: The donor group consisted of a couple of women and a few men, aged 18 to 49.

Whole-study findings and limits: An effect of sequencing depth on clonotype sharing among donors was expected.

Positively selected for CCR7, the CD45RO-negative cells used as naive CD8 cells excluded terminally differentiated effector memory CD45RA+ cells. Among the donors, all were Caucasian adults who lived in Nashville, Tennessee. Replicate PCRs for sorted subsets used about 200 ng DNA; this equaled 25,000 to 35,000 T cell genomes. The repertoire was sequenced with immunoSEQ multiplex PCR; TCRdb's copy has only in-frame clones and lacks some. The table includes fewer than 700,000 clones, 85% to 95% detected once. This sequence originates from a woman aged 25 to 39 in good health. Sequencing input: naive CD8+ T cells sorted from blood.

The CDR3 protein is CASSTLAGPDEQFF. The DNA of the CDR3 is TGTGCCAGCAGCACCCTGGCGGGGCCGGATGAGCAGTTCTTC. The chain combines TRBV6-1 with TRBJ2-1, with TRBD2 as a possible D gene (6 bases). The CDR3 extends over 14 amino acids. V was cut by 6 bases and J by 8 bases, with 17 bases left in between. The germline V gene encodes CDR1 MNHNS and CDR2 SASEGT.